A selection of T cell receptor beta chains follows, all from one sample in a study of T cell repertoires in cytomegalovirus infection. From the reads, TCRdb called clonotypes with MiXCR, one entry per CDR3 protein. The sample holds 900,000 to 950,000 distinct CDR3 sequences, roughly 30% seen once. These receptors have no identified antigens. This specimen was cultured CD8+ T cells from PBMCs, taken from culture after CMV antigen stimulation. The receptors derive from a human donor in good health (CMV status not recorded). Some clones in this sample may be carry-over from other donors' samples. The CDR3 runs from the conserved cysteine through the conserved F or W. D genes are given only for firm matches. Only part of the rows carry a size: once, few, many, or a class if the clone is expanded.

size,D,J,V,DNA,CDR3
few,TRBD2,TRBJ2-1,TRBV7-9,TGTGCCAGCAGCTTACCGGGACAGATACTAGCGGGGGAGTACAATGAGCAGTTCTTC,CASSLPGQILAGEYNEQFF
few,TRBD1,TRBJ2-4,TRBV4-3,TGCGCCAGCAGCCAAGATAGAAACAGGGGGCTTGACATTCAGTACTTC,CASSQDRNRGLDIQYF
-,TRBD2,TRBJ2-1,TRBV20-1,TGCAGTGCGTCAAGCGGGGGCCGTTACAATGAGCAGTTCTTC,CSASSGGRYNEQFF
-,-,TRBJ2-5,TRBV18,TGTGCCAGCTCACCACGGTGGGGAGAGACCCAGTACTTC,CASSPRWGETQYF
few,-,TRBJ1-1,TRBV4-2,TGTGCCAGCAGCGACCCGACAGAGAACACTGAAGCTTTCTTT,CASSDPTENTEAFF
-,-,TRBJ1-5,TRBV6-6,TGTGCCAGCAGTTACAGGGATCCCAATCAGCCCCAGCATTTT,CASSYRDPNQPQHF
-,-,TRBJ2-1,TRBV27,TGTGCCAGCAGTACAAGGGGTTTCAATGAGCAGTTCTTC,CASSTRGFNEQFF
many,-,TRBJ2-3,TRBV19,TGTGCCAGTAGTATTGGCAGCAGGATGAGCACAGATACGCAGTATTTT,CASSIGSRMSTDTQYF
few,-,TRBJ2-7,TRBV7-9,TGTGCCAGCAGCTTAAAGACCTACGAGCAGTACTTC,CASSLKTYEQYF
-,-,TRBJ1-1,TRBV7-9,TGTGCCAGCGGGGAGGACCCTGAAGCTTTCTTT,CASGEDPEAFF
-,TRBD1,TRBJ1-5,TRBV6-2/TRBV6-3,TGTGCCAGCGCGCTGAAGGGGGCAGTTTGGCCCCAGCATTTT,CASALKGAVWPQHF
few,-,TRBJ2-3,TRBV7-9,TGTGCAGCTATCGGGAGCCGGGCAGATACGCAGTATTTT,CAAIGSRADTQYF
-,-,TRBJ1-6,TRBV6-1,TGTGCCAGCACCGGGGGTGAGACCCTCCACTTT,CASTGGETLHF
-,TRBD2,TRBJ2-1,TRBV19,TGTGCCAGCCAACTAGCGGGGGTGTACAATGAGCAGTTCTTC,CASQLAGVYNEQFF
few,-,TRBJ2-5,TRBV7-7,TGTGCTAGCAGCCCCCAGGCGGCGGCCCAAGAGACCCAGTACTTC,CASSPQAAAQETQYF
few,-,TRBJ2-3,TRBV5-1,TGCGCCAGCAGCGAGCAAAGAGCCTATAGCACAGATACGCAGTATTTT,CASSEQRAYSTDTQYF
many,-,TRBJ2-7,TRBV10-3,TGTGCCATCAGTCTTTCCAACGAGCAGTACTTC,CAISLSNEQYF
many,-,TRBJ1-1,TRBV19,TGTGCCAGTATCTTCCCGGGGAGGGGAACTGAAGCTTTCTTT,CASIFPGRGTEAFF
few,-,TRBJ1-1,TRBV6-5,TGTGCCAGCAGTTACAGATCCGGCAGGGTGACTGAAGCTTTCTTT,CASSYRSGRVTEAFF
-,TRBD2,TRBJ2-5,TRBV11-2,TGTGCCAGCAGCTGGCTAGCGGGGGGCATGGAGACCCAGTACTTC,CASSWLAGGMETQYF
many,-,TRBJ1-6,TRBV6-6,TGTGCCAGCAGTTACAGGAGGGGCAGGGCCTCTCCATCCTCCTATAATTCACCCCTCCACTTT,CASSYRRGRASPSSYNSPLHF
-,TRBD1,TRBJ1-5,TRBV7-9,TGTGCCAGCAGCGCCGACAGGGTCCCATCGCCCCAGCATTTT,CASSADRVPSPQHF
many,TRBD1,TRBJ1-4,TRBV12-3/TRBV12-4,TGTGCCAGCAGTTCATCGGACAGGGTAGACGAAAAACTGTTTTTT,CASSSSDRVDEKLFF
-,-,TRBJ2-1,TRBV2,TGTGCCAGCAGTGATAACGGGGGACGCAATGAGCAGTTCTTC,CASSDNGGRNEQFF
few,TRBD2,TRBJ2-3,TRBV4-1,TGCGCCAGCCGATCACGGGGGGGCCCAGATACGCAGTATTTT,CASRSRGGPDTQYF
few,-,TRBJ2-3,TRBV2,TGTGCCAGCAGTGAACAACGGGTCAGCACAGATACGCAGTATTTT,CASSEQRVSTDTQYF
-,-,TRBJ1-5,TRBV7-2,TGTGCCAGCAACTTGATAGATCGCAATCAGCCCCAGCATTTT,CASNLIDRNQPQHF
-,TRBD1,TRBJ2-3,TRBV4-1,TGCGCCAGCGGACGGGACAGGGAGTTCTCGGATACGCAGTATTTT,CASGRDREFSDTQYF
-,-,TRBJ2-1,TRBV11-3,TGTGCCAGCAGCTTTACTTCTAGCTCCTACAATGAGCAGTTCTTC,CASSFTSSSYNEQFF